The TCR beta chain described here comes from a study of cytomegalovirus exposure and HLA in healthy donors. The PCR used 60 Vbeta and 13 Jbeta primers. Only in-frame clones appear in the TCRdb table, and some are missing; sequencing was by immunoSEQ multiplex PCR. The sample has 150,000 to 200,000 clones, roughly 79% seen once; the top ten hold over 4.5%. This CDR3 region has 15 residues. V lost 2 bases and J 2 bases, leaving 16 bases between the germline ends. Germline values: CDR1 SQVTM, CDR2 ANQGSEA. Sequencing was done on a sample of PBMCs. This chain links TRBV29-1 with TRBJ2-7; D remains unclear. This TCR came from a woman aged 18-29 years in good health and CMV-seropositive. The CDR3 region is CSVERLGRLTYEQYF. The CDR3 nucleotides are TGCAGCGTTGAACGTCTCGGCAGACTTACCTACGAGCAGTACTTC.